Listed here is a single T cell receptor beta chain. Looked up from germline, CDR1 is SGHRS and CDR2 is YFSETQ. The junction had 13 bases not matched to a gene; V was cut back by 4 bases and J by 3 bases. CDR3 size: 17 residues. Authors' analysis steps: Reference gene primer amplification gave estimated nucleated cell counts. Sequencing used immunoSEQ multiplex PCR; TCRdb keeps in-frame clones, though not all of them. The DNA was the basis for D and trimming; V, J and clone size are from that table. The repertoire holds roughly 110,000 clones, with around nine tenths as singletons. The data originate from a study of blood T cell repertoires in COVID-19.

This clonotype was sampled from a man aged 35 to 55 with acute or convalescent COVID-19. The sequenced material came from peripheral blood. This chain joins TRBV5-1 and TRBJ2-5; 9 bases align to TRBD1. CDR3 protein: CASSPNLHRGREETQYF. CDR3 coding DNA: TGCGCCAGCAGCCCTAACCTACACAGGGGGCGGGAAGAGACCCAGTACTTC.